The 20 T cell receptor beta chains presented below share a single source sample, sequenced in a study of shared clonotypes between healthy human individuals (dated by TCRdb to the early 2020s). The library was prepared using the immunoSEQ multiplex PCR assay. Imported from immuneACCESS, the table was reduced by TCRdb to in-frame sequences with V and J called. These copies leave out some clones; in studies compared against another copy, an unresolved V gene accounts for under half, and the cause of the remainder is not known. This sample gives approximately 2.5 million clones in total; roughly 93% of them show up just once. 0.36% of the sample goes to the ten largest clones. The sample taken for sequencing was naive CD4+ T cells from PBMCs. The intended sense of this specimen's cell subset or site label: CD45RA+ positively selected. Receptor source: a man aged 18 to 35 in good health. Some clones in this sample may be carry-over from other donors' samples.

V and J are TRBV7-2 and TRBJ2-3, with 13 positions matching TRBD2. Germline CDR1 SGHTA, CDR2 FQGNSA. The CDR3 loop spans 14 amino acids. Losses at the gene ends were 2 bases for V and 13 bases for J; bases not matched to a gene: 6. DNA of the CDR3: TGTGCCAGCAGCTTATCCAGGACTAGCGGGAGTGAGTATTTT. Its translation: CASSLSRTSGSEYF.

The chain recombines TRBV5-5 with TRBJ2-5; the D gene is possibly TRBD2 (6 bases). Germline lookup yields CDR1 SGHKS and CDR2 YYEKEE (reference sequence). The CDR3 spans 15 residues. Trimming cost V 0 bases and J 5 bases, with 14 bases left between them. As DNA, the CDR3 is TGTGCCAGCAGCTTGGTTACAGGAGGGAGGGAGACCCAGTACTTC. Its translation: CASSLVTGGRETQYF.

V gene TRBV5-1 combines with J gene TRBJ2-7; D may be TRBD1 or TRBD2 (5 bases each). V lost 5 bases, J lost 3 bases, and 18 bases lay in between. The germline gives CDR1 SGHRS, CDR2 YFSETQ. The CDR3 is made up of 15 amino acids. The DNA for the CDR3 is TGCGCCAGCAGAACCGCCGGGACGACGGACTACGAGCAGTACTTC. It codes for CASRTAGTTDYEQYF.

DNA for the CDR3: TGTGCCAGCAGCTTGAGGCAGGGAGTCCAAGAGACCCAGTACTTC. It codes for CASSLRQGVQETQYF. The chain carries TRBV5-4 and TRBJ2-5; D could derive from TRBD1 or TRBD2 (5 bases each). The CDR3 totals 15 residues. Germline V lookup: CDR1 SGHNT, CDR2 YYREEE (reference sequence). Trimming cost V 1 base and J 1 base, with 11 bases left between them.

The chain employs TRBV5-1 and TRBJ1-3; the D is unclear. From germline, CDR1 is SGHRS and CDR2 YFSETQ. Trimming removed 1 base at V and 1 base at J, with 6 bases between. CDR3 length: 14 amino acids. In DNA form, the CDR3 reads TGCGCCAGCAGCTTGACAAGATCTGGAAACACCATATATTTT. Translating gives CASSLTRSGNTIYF.

The table lists this clone with a count of one. This chain uses TRBV28 with TRBJ2-5, with TRBD2 matching over 11 bases. V lost 8 bases to trimming and J lost 2 bases; unmatched junction nucleotides: 13. The germline V gene has CDR1 MDHEN and CDR2 SYDVKM. The CDR3 runs 17 residues. CDR3 nucleotides: TGTGCCAGCGCCACCCCGACCCGACTAGCGGGGCAAGAGACCCAGTACTTC. Protein: CASATPTRLAGQETQYF.

The chain is built from TRBV7-6 and TRBJ2-3; no clear D. V gave up 1 base and J gave up 4 bases, with 6 bases separating them. This CDR3 region has 13 residues. Per germline, CDR1 SGHVS and CDR2 FNYEAQ. The CDR3 nucleotides are TGTGCCAGCAGCTTAGTGTCGCCAGATACGCAGTATTTT. As protein: CASSLVSPDTQYF. Combining the CDR3 with reference TRBV7-6 and TRBJ2-3 gives the whole variable domain GAGVSQSPRYKVTKRGQDVALRCDPISGHVSLYWYRQALGQGPEFLTYFNYEAQQDKSGLPNDRFSAERPEGSISTLTIQRTEQRDSAMYRCASSLVSPDTQYFGPGTRLTVL.

The CDR3 here is CASSFLLQMNTEAFF. The CDR3 nucleotides are TGTGCCAGCAGTTTCTTACTACAGATGAACACTGAAGCTTTCTTT. V usage is TRBV28 and J usage is TRBJ1-1; D is unresolved. Germline V gene lookup returns CDR1 MDHEN and CDR2 SYDVKM. Trimming cost V 3 bases and J 0 bases, with 11 bases left between them. CDR3 size: 15 residues.

The J gene is TRBJ2-2, the V gene TRBV6-5; the D is unclear. This CDR3 is built from 16 residues. The V gene's germline CDR1 is MNHEY and CDR2 SVGAGI. V dropped 2 bases and J dropped 0 bases, with 10 bases sitting between them. For the CDR3, the DNA is TGTGCCAGCAGTTACAGCACGGCAGCGAACACCGGGGAGCTGTTTTTT. Protein: CASSYSTAANTGELFF.

This clone has a single count. This chain joins TRBV5-1 and TRBJ2-5; 7 nucleotides align to TRBD1. The CDR3 has 16 residues. Germline-derived CDR1 and CDR2 are SGHRS and YFSETQ. With 1 base clipped from V and 5 bases from J, the junction kept 11 bases outside the gene matches. CDR3 DNA: TGCGCCAGCAGCTTGTTTGGGCAGGGGGAGTTGGAGACCCAGTACTTC. It yields the protein CASSLFGQGELETQYF.

Comment on this clone: The same CDR3 also results from other DNA sequences found in this sample. The genes are TRBV5-4 and TRBJ2-7; 11 bases map to TRBD2. Germline values: CDR1 SGHNT, CDR2 YYREEE (reference sequence). The CDR3 has 14 amino acids. J was trimmed by 5 bases and V by 4 bases; bases with no gene match: 5. CDR3 loop: CASSLTSGSDEQYF. The CDR3 DNA reads TGTGCCAGCAGCCTCACTAGCGGGAGCGACGAGCAGTACTTC.

The V call is TRBV6-1, the J call TRBJ2-3, with unresolved D. V dropped 3 bases and J dropped 0 bases, with 7 bases sitting between them. There are 14 residues in the CDR3. Germline loops: CDR1 MNHNS, CDR2 SASEGT. CDR3 nucleotide sequence: TGTGCCAGCAGTGATTCAGCTAGCACAGATACGCAGTATTTT. It yields the protein CASSDSASTDTQYF.

J is TRBJ2-3 and V is TRBV11-2; D ambiguous. Between the trimmed V and J ends, which lost 8 bases and 0 bases, there was a span of 6 bases. The germline CDR1 and CDR2 sequences are SGHAT and FQNNGV. The CDR3 loop spans 12 amino acids. The CDR3 sequence: CASGQSTDTQYF. CDR3 coding DNA: TGTGCCAGCGGTCAAAGCACAGATACGCAGTATTTT. Complete variable domain (other parts from reference TRBV11-2 and TRBJ2-3): EAGVAQSPRYKIIEKRQSVAFWCNPISGHATLYWYQQILGQGPKLLIQFQNNGVVDDSQLPKDRFSAERLKGVDSTLKIQPAKLEDSAVYLCASGQSTDTQYFGPGTRLTVL.

The V call is TRBV11-3, the J call TRBJ2-3; no definite D call. The CDR3 has 14 amino acids. V lost 0 bases to trimming and J lost 4 bases, with 8 bases between them. The germline CDR1 and CDR2 sequences are SGHNT and YENEEA. In DNA form, the CDR3 reads TGTGCCAGCAGCTTAGAACCTCTTGCAGATACGCAGTATTTT. Translating gives CASSLEPLADTQYF.

This clone appeared once. The chain is built from TRBV7-2 and TRBJ2-2, with a possible D match to TRBD2 (6 bases). From germline, CDR1 is SGHTA and CDR2 FQGNSA. There are 19 residues in the CDR3. The ends were cut back, 5 bases at V and 3 bases at J, with 25 bases in the middle. CDR3 sequence reads: CASSGLTGLLRDDTGELFF. CDR3 DNA: TGTGCCAGCAGCGGGCTAACGGGACTCCTGCGGGATGACACCGGGGAGCTGTTTTTT.

This sequence joins TRBV15 and TRBJ2-7; TRBD1 is a possible D gene (6 bases). CDR1 and CDR2 from the germline V gene are LNHNV and YYDKDF (reference sequence). V lost 2 bases, J lost 5 bases, and 13 bases lay in between. The CDR3 is 14 amino acids. The CDR3 coding sequence is TGTGCCACCAGCAGAAGCAGGGGCCACGACGAGCAGTACTTC. As protein: CATSRSRGHDEQYF. Full variable domain (missing parts from reference TRBV15 and TRBJ2-7): DAMVIQNPRYQVTQFGKPVTLSCSQTLNHNVMYWYQQKSSQAPKLLFHYYDKDFNNEADTPDNFQSRRPNTSFCFLDIRSPGLGDTAMYLCATSRSRGHDEQYFGPGTRLTVT.

The chain employs TRBV15 and TRBJ2-1, with D uncertain. Germline V gene sequence: CDR1 LNHNV, CDR2 YYDKDF (reference sequence). Trimming removed 0 bases at V and 7 bases at J, with 7 bases between. The CDR3 consists of 13 residues. Here the CDR3 DNA reads TGTGCCACCAGCAGAGAATGGGGTAATGAGCAGTTCTTC. As protein: CATSREWGNEQFF.

The rearrangement joins TRBV18 to TRBJ2-2; D not certain. CDR1 is KGHSH, CDR2 LQKENI, per germline. Trimming cost V 2 bases and J 1 base, with 11 bases left between them. The CDR3 consists of 16 residues. The CDR3 DNA sequence: TGTGCCAGCTCACCATCAGCAGTGATGAACACCGGGGAGCTGTTTTTT. Its protein product is CASSPSAVMNTGELFF.

The gene calls are TRBV10-3 and TRBJ2-3; 9 positions match TRBD2. The CDR3 is made up of 17 amino acids. The trim removed 0 bases at V and 3 bases at J, leaving 7 bases unmatched. The germline V gene has CDR1 ENHRY and CDR2 SYGVKD. The CDR3 bases are TGTGCCATCAGTGAGTCCGCCAGCGGGAGGTTGACAGATACGCAGTATTTT. It encodes CAISESASGRLTDTQYF.

This chain joins TRBV7-9 and TRBJ2-7, with D uncertain. Germline V lookup: CDR1 SEHNR, CDR2 FQNEAQ (reference sequence). V was pared by 5 bases and J by 0 bases, with 11 bases between. This CDR3 region has 14 residues. CDR3 sequence reads: CASSASGGSYEQYF. The CDR3 DNA reads as TGTGCCAGCAGCGCCTCAGGCGGCTCCTACGAGCAGTACTTC.